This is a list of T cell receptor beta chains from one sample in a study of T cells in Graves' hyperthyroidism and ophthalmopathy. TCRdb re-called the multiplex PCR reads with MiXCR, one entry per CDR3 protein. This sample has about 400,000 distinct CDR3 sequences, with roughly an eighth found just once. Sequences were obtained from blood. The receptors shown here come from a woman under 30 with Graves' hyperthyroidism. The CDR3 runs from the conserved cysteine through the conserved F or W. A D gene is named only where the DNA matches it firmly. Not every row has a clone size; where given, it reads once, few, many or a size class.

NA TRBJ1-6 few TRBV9 TGTGCCAGCAGCCCCTCAAGTATGGGGAATTCACCCCTCCACTTT CASSPSSMGNSPLHF
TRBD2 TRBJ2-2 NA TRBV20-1 TGCAGTGCCTTCGGACTAGCGGGAGAGGTGAACACCGGGGAGCTGTTTTTT CSAFGLAGEVNTGELFF
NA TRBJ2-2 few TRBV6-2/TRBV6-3 TGTGCCAGCACCCCTGGCGGTGGGCTGTTTTTT CASTPGGGLFF
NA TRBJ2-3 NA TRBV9 TGTGCCAGCAGCGTCAACAGTGCATCAGATACGCAGTATTTT CASSVNSASDTQYF
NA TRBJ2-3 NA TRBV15 TGTGCCACCAGTCCCGGACTGTCAGATACGCAGTATTTT CATSPGLSDTQYF
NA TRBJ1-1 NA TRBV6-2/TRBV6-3 TGTGCCAGCAGTCATCGGGGGGGTAACACTGAAGCTTTCTTT CASSHRGGNTEAFF
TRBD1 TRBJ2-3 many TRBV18 TGTGCCAGCTCCCCCGGGACAGGGCACGCAGATACGCAGTATTTT CASSPGTGHADTQYF
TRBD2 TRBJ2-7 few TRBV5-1 TGCGCCAGCAGCTTGAGCTCGGGACTAGCGGGTTGGGGCACCTACGAGCAGTACTTC CASSLSSGLAGWGTYEQYF
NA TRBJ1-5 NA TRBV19 TGTGCCAGTACCTCACTGGACAGTCTCTGGCAGCCCCAGCATTTT CASTSLDSLWQPQHF
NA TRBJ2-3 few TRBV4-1 TGCGCCAGCAGCCAAGTAAGGGGCCGTAAAGGCACAGATACGCAGTATTTT CASSQVRGRKGTDTQYF
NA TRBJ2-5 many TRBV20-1 TGCAGTGCAAACACTGGCGGGGAGACCCAGTACTTC CSANTGGETQYF
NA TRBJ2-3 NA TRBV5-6 TGTGCCAGCAGCTCAGAAGGGCCGAAATATTCTGATACGCAGTATTTT CASSSEGPKYSDTQYF
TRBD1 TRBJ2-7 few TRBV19 TGTGCCAGTAGTTCGACGTCCGGGACAGGGGGACTTGGGGAGCAGTACTTC CASSSTSGTGGLGEQYF
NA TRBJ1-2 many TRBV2 TGTGCCAGCAGTGCCCGAGTGACAGCCTATGGCTACACCTTC CASSARVTAYGYTF
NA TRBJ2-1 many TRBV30 TGTGCCGGGACAATGTCGGATGAGCAGTTCTTC CAGTMSDEQFF
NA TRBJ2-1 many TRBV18 TGTGCCAGCTCACCACCCACGGTCCGGGGGCTTCAGTTCTTC CASSPPTVRGLQFF
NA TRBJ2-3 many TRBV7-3 TGTGCCAGCAGCTTAGAATCCCCCGGGGATACGCAGTATTTT CASSLESPGDTQYF
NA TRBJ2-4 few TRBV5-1 TGCGCCAGCAGCTTAGGACTCGTGGGAGGGGGGGCCAACATTCAGTACTTC CASSLGLVGGGANIQYF
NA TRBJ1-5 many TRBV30 TGTGCCTGGAGTGCGGGGGCAAGTCAGCCCCAGCATTTT CAWSAGASQPQHF
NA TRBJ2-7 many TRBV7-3 TGTGCCAGCAGCTCCGGACAGGGAGGGGAGCAGTACTTC CASSSGQGGEQYF
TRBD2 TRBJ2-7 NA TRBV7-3 TGTGCCAGCAGCTTAGCGGCACTAGCGGGCTACGAGCAGTACTTC CASSLAALAGYEQYF
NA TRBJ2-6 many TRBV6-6 TGTGCCAGCAGTTACAGTAAGGGGGGCTCTGGGGCCAACGTCCTGACTTTC CASSYSKGGSGANVLTF
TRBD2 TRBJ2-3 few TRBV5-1 TGCGCCAGCGGTATAAGCGGGAGTAAAGATACGCAGTATTTT CASGISGSKDTQYF
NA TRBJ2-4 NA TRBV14 TGTGCCAGCAGCCAAGGGCCAGGGAACATTCAGTACTTC CASSQGPGNIQYF
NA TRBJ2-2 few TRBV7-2 TGTGCCAGCAGCCGAAATCGTAGGGCCGGGGAGCTGTTTTTT CASSRNRRAGELFF
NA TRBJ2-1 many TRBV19 TGTGCCAGTATGGAGGACAGACGCTACGGTGAGCAGTTCTTC CASMEDRRYGEQFF
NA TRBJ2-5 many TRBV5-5 TGTGCCAGCAGCTCCGGGACTTCAGAGACCCAGTACTTC CASSSGTSETQYF
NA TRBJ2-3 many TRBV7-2 TGTGCCAGCAGGGCGGTAGCGGTGGGCACAGATACGCAGTATTTT CASRAVAVGTDTQYF
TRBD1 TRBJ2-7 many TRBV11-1 TGTGCCAGCAGCCCCGGACAGGGCTTCTTCGAGCAGTACTTC CASSPGQGFFEQYF